This T cell receptor (beta chain) was documented in a study of T cell responses to AZD1222 COVID-19 vaccine. Study as a whole: Recipients boosted at about 4 weeks or about 12 weeks are pooled. Study findings and constraints: Repertoire sampling occurred only after the peak T cell response. Regions 160-218 and 743-854 held dominance among vaccine-associated CD4 TCRs, which spanned spike. Just 6 or 7 AZD1222 recipients were seropositive at baseline.

J was trimmed by 10 bases and V by 4 bases; bases with no gene match: 8. The CDR3 is 15 residues long. The germline CDR1 and CDR2 sequences are SGHTS and YDEGEE. About this clone: Its antigen is unidentified.

Repertoires were generated with immunoSEQ multiplex PCR, while TCRdb's copy carries only in-frame clones and drops some. This sample yields over 150,000 clones, of which less than 95% are seen a single time; approximately 1.5% belongs to the top ten. This receptor was obtained from an adult in good health. Material: peripheral blood, obtained on day 0 of AZD1222 vaccination. The rearrangement links TRBV5-8 to TRBJ1-6; 10 nucleotides agree with TRBD1. The CDR3 nucleotides are TGTGCCAGCAGCCGGAGACAGGGGGCTGAATCACCCCTCCACTTT. Amino acids: CASSRRQGAESPLHF.